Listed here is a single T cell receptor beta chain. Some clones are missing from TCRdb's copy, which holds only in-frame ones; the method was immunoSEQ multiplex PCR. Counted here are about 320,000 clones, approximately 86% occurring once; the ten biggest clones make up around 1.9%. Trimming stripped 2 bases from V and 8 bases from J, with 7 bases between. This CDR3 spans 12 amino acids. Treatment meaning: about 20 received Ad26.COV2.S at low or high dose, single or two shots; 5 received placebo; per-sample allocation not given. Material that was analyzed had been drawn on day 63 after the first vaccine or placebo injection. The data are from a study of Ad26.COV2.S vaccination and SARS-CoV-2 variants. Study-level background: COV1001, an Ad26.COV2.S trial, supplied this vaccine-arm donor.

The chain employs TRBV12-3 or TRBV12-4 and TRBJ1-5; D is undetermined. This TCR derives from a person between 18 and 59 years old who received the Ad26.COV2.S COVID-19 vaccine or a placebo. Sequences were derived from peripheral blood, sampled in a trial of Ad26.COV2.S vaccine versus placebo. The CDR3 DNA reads TGTGCCAGCAGTTTAAGTAGGAAGCCCCAGCATTTT. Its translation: CASSLSRKPQHF.